This is a list of T cell receptor beta chains from one sample in a study of T cells in Graves' hyperthyroidism and ophthalmopathy. From the multiplex PCR reads, TCRdb called clonotypes with MiXCR, one entry per CDR3 protein. This table holds 270,000 or so distinct CDR3 sequences, around 15% found once. The specimen was blood. The receptors come from a woman aged 50 to 60 with Graves' hyperthyroidism that later progressed to Graves' ophthalmopathy. CDR3s include the opening cysteine and the closing phenylalanine or tryptophan. A D gene is named only where the DNA matches it firmly. Clone size is not always given. Where it is, it says once, few, many or a class for expanded clones.

len	v_gene	j_gene	abundance	d_gene	CDR3aa	CDR3nt
15	TRBV6-1	TRBJ1-2	.	TRBD1	CASSEAGTGVYGYTF	TGTGCCAGCAGTGAAGCCGGGACAGGGGTCTATGGCTACACCTTC
14	TRBV11-2	TRBJ1-2	few	.	CASSLTIRQFGYTF	TGTGCCAGCAGCTTAACCATCAGACAGTTTGGCTACACCTTC
14	TRBV9	TRBJ2-1	many	.	CASSVVLAGSEQFF	TGTGCCAGCAGCGTAGTACTAGCAGGGAGTGAGCAGTTCTTC
13	TRBV28	TRBJ1-2	many	TRBD1	CASRPGQSYGYTF	TGTGCCAGCAGGCCGGGACAGAGCTATGGCTACACCTTC
13	TRBV11-1	TRBJ2-7	many	.	CASSLAISNEQYF	TGTGCCAGCAGCTTAGCGATTAGCAACGAGCAGTACTTC
13	TRBV10-3	TRBJ1-1	many	.	CAINFEGGTEAFF	TGTGCCATCAATTTCGAGGGGGGCACTGAAGCTTTCTTT
13	TRBV3-1	TRBJ1-4	many	.	CASSQVSGEKLFF	TGTGCCAGCAGCCAAGTGTCGGGTGAAAAACTGTTTTTT
14	TRBV20-1	TRBJ1-5	few	TRBD1	CSAEGTGGYQPQHF	TGCAGTGCTGAGGGGACAGGGGGCTATCAGCCCCAGCATTTT
14	TRBV11-1	TRBJ1-3	.	.	CASSRQTSSDTIYF	TGTGCCAGCAGCAGACAGACCTCTTCGGACACCATATATTTT
15	TRBV3-1	TRBJ2-7	many	TRBD2	CASSHRTSGRGEQYF	TGTGCCAGCAGCCATCGGACTAGCGGGAGAGGGGAGCAGTACTTC
14	TRBV29-1	TRBJ1-1	.	.	CSVAGLKLNTEAFF	TGCAGCGTTGCCGGGCTCAAGTTGAACACTGAAGCTTTCTTT
13	TRBV28	TRBJ1-1	.	.	CASSLGSDTEAFF	TGTGCCAGCAGTTTGGGGTCGGACACTGAAGCTTTCTTT
13	TRBV5-1	TRBJ2-5	many	.	CASSPEGGETQYF	TGCGCCAGCAGCCCCGAGGGCGGAGAGACCCAGTACTTC
14	TRBV20-1	TRBJ2-1	many	TRBD2	CSAGGWTSGRALFF	TGCAGTGCCGGGGGGTGGACTAGCGGGAGGGCCTTGTTCTTC
14	TRBV19	TRBJ2-1	.	TRBD2	CASHEGTSEGEQFF	TGTGCCAGCCATGAGGGGACTAGCGAGGGTGAGCAGTTCTTC
17	TRBV6-1	TRBJ2-7	many	TRBD2	CASSEATGLAGRYEQYF	TGTGCCAGCAGTGAAGCCACGGGACTAGCGGGAAGATACGAGCAGTACTTC
17	TRBV20-1	TRBJ2-4	many	.	CSAEGRSGGVAKNIQYF	TGCAGTGCCGAGGGGAGGTCGGGCGGAGTTGCCAAAAACATTCAGTACTTC
14	TRBV28	TRBJ1-1	.	TRBD1	CASSSTGERTEAFF	TGTGCCAGCAGTTCGACAGGGGAGAGGACTGAAGCTTTCTTT
13	TRBV7-3	TRBJ1-2	.	.	CASSLDPFYGYTF	TGTGCCAGCAGCTTGGATCCTTTCTATGGCTACACCTTC
13	TRBV7-9	TRBJ2-5	.	.	CASSPGSWETQYF	TGTGCCAGCAGCCCCGGGAGTTGGGAGACCCAGTACTTC
16	TRBV28	TRBJ2-1	many	.	CASSLNSLTSYNEQFF	TGTGCCAGCAGCCTAAACTCCTTGACCTCCTACAATGAGCAGTTCTTC
16	TRBV18	TRBJ1-2	many	TRBD1	CASSPELQGADYGYTF	TGTGCCAGCTCACCAGAGCTACAGGGGGCGGACTATGGCTACACCTTC
18	TRBV18	TRBJ1-5	many	.	CASSPRRKGGGHNQPQHF	TGTGCCAGCTCACCACGGCGAAAAGGGGGGGGTCACAATCAGCCCCAGCATTTT
16	TRBV6-2/TRBV6-3	TRBJ2-7	many	TRBD2	CASSHLGLAEPYEQYF	TGTGCCAGCAGTCATCTTGGACTAGCGGAGCCCTACGAGCAGTACTTC
14	TRBV18	TRBJ1-1	many	TRBD1	CASLNRGYGTEAFF	TGTGCCAGCTTAAACAGGGGGTACGGCACTGAAGCTTTCTTT
17	TRBV5-8	TRBJ1-5	few	.	CASSYGQSRASNQPQHF	TGTGCCAGCAGCTATGGACAGTCAAGGGCTAGCAATCAGCCCCAGCATTTT
15	TRBV7-9	TRBJ1-6	many	.	CASSLAPWKNSPLHF	TGTGCCAGCAGCTTAGCGCCCTGGAAGAATTCACCCCTCCACTTT
13	TRBV25-1	TRBJ1-5	.	.	CASSGTPNQPQHF	TGTGCCAGCAGTGGAACACCGAATCAGCCCCAGCATTTT
15	TRBV6-5	TRBJ2-1	many	TRBD2	CASSYSAGDVNEQFF	TGTGCCAGCAGTTACTCTGCGGGAGACGTAAATGAGCAGTTCTTC
14	TRBV18	TRBJ1-1	many	TRBD1	CASSPWTGLSEAFF	TGTGCCAGCTCACCGTGGACAGGCCTCAGCGAAGCTTTCTTT
14	TRBV9	TRBJ2-5	few	.	CASSVSLGSETQYF	TGTGCCAGCAGCGTATCCCTCGGGTCAGAGACCCAGTACTTC
13	TRBV5-1	TRBJ2-7	many	.	CASSTGTSYEQYF	TGCGCCAGCAGCACTGGAACGTCCTACGAGCAGTACTTC
16	TRBV9	TRBJ2-7	few	TRBD2	CASSDGGGRAVYEQYF	TGTGCCAGCAGCGACGGGGGCGGGAGGGCCGTTTACGAGCAGTACTTC
13	TRBV6-5	TRBJ1-2	.	.	CASSFPRGDGYTF	TGTGCCAGCAGTTTTCCCAGGGGTGATGGCTACACCTTC
13	TRBV2	TRBJ2-7	.	.	CASSKAIKYEQYF	TGTGCCAGCAGTAAAGCCATCAAGTACGAGCAGTACTTC
18	TRBV11-2	TRBJ2-7	many	.	CASSLDQFYGVFSYEQYF	TGTGCCAGCAGCTTAGATCAGTTTTACGGGGTGTTCTCCTACGAGCAGTACTTC
14	TRBV27	TRBJ2-3	many	TRBD2	CASTARDYTDTQYF	TGTGCCAGCACCGCACGGGACTACACAGATACGCAGTATTTT
15	TRBV20-1	TRBJ2-2	few	TRBD2	CSARRSSGATGELFF	TGCAGTGCTAGGCGGTCTAGCGGGGCCACCGGGGAGCTGTTTTTT
17	TRBV6-5	TRBJ2-3	.	TRBD2	CASSYSVAGGPGDTQYF	TGTGCCAGCAGTTACTCGGTAGCGGGAGGGCCCGGAGATACGCAGTATTTT
15	TRBV18	TRBJ2-6	many	.	CASSQSGTGANVLTF	TGTGCCAGCTCACAATCAGGGACTGGGGCCAACGTCCTGACTTTC
13	TRBV11-3	TRBJ1-1	many	.	CASSLVSNTEAFF	TGTGCCAGCAGCTTAGTCTCAAACACTGAAGCTTTCTTT
11	TRBV28	TRBJ1-4	many	.	CASSLLEKLFF	TGTGCCAGCAGTTTACTTGAAAAACTGTTTTTT
13	TRBV18	TRBJ2-1	many	.	CASSPSPTDEQFF	TGTGCCAGCTCACCATCGCCCACGGATGAGCAGTTCTTC
19	TRBV2	TRBJ2-3	.	.	CASSPGQGAASGRSDTQYF	TGTGCCAGCAGCCCGGGACAGGGGGCGGCTAGCGGGAGGAGTGATACGCAGTATTTT
13	TRBV29-1	TRBJ1-4	few	.	CSVELATNEKLFF	TGCAGCGTTGAGTTGGCAACTAATGAAAAACTGTTTTTT
18	TRBV20-1	TRBJ2-1	many	.	CSARKGLAEGVTYNEQFF	TGCAGTGCTAGAAAGGGGCTAGCGGAGGGGGTGACCTACAATGAGCAGTTCTTC
18	TRBV9	TRBJ2-3	few	TRBD2	CASSPQAGGSSGTDTQYF	TGTGCCAGCAGCCCCCAAGCGGGAGGAAGCTCCGGCACAGATACGCAGTATTTT
14	TRBV30	TRBJ1-1	.	TRBD1	CAWSVGQGYTEAFF	TGTGCCTGGAGTGTTGGACAGGGGTACACTGAAGCTTTCTTT
15	TRBV5-1	TRBJ2-1	many	TRBD2	CASSPGLASYNEQFF	TGTGCCAGCAGCCCTGGACTAGCAAGCTACAATGAGCAGTTCTTC
13	TRBV15	TRBJ1-1	many	.	CATSSTRRTEAFF	TGTGCCACCAGCAGCACACGGCGGACTGAAGCTTTCTTT
12	TRBV10-3	TRBJ2-7	once	.	CAISAGGHEQYF	TGTGCCATCAGTGCCGGAGGCCACGAGCAGTACTTC